Sequencing of this T cell receptor beta chain was carried out in a study of glioma-infiltrating T cells after dendritic cell vaccination. The table came from immunoSEQ multiplex PCR; TCRdb's copy has only in-frame clones and leaves some out. The sample lists 55,000 to 75,000 clones; roughly 80% were seen once. The sample's time point: after dendritic cell vaccination, including at tumor progression/relapse. The V and J ends lost 1 base and 2 bases, in that order; junction bases with no gene match: 2. The CDR3 is 16 residues long. Per germline, CDR1 SGHTA and CDR2 FQGNSA. The V call is TRBV7-2, the J call TRBJ2-1, with 10 nucleotides matching TRBD2. The clonotype was recovered from a human donor with glioblastoma. The specimen was blood, collected after dendritic cell vaccination. CDR3 sequence reads: CASSLVAGGTYNEQFF. In DNA, the CDR3 is TGTGCCAGCAGCTTAGTAGCGGGGGGCACCTACAATGAGCAGTTCTTC.